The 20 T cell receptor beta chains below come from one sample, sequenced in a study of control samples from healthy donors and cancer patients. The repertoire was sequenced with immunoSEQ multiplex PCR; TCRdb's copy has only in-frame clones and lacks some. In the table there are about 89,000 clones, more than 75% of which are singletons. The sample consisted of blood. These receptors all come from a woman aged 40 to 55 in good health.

The CDR3 DNA reads TGTGCCAGCAGCTTAGGTGGGGGTGCTGGAAACACCATATATTTT. Protein: CASSLGGGAGNTIYF. The chain has TRBV7-8 and TRBJ1-3, with a weak D call TRBD1 (5 bases). Trimming removed 1 base from V and 2 bases from J, with 9 bases in between. This CDR3 contains 15 residues. Per the germline V gene, CDR1 is SGHVS and CDR2 is FQNEAQ.

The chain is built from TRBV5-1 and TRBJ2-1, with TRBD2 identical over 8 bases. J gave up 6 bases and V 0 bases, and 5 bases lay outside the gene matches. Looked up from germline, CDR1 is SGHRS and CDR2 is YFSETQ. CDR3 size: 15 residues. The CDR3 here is CASSLDSGVGNEQFF. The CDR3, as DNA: TGCGCCAGCAGCTTGGATAGCGGGGTGGGCAATGAGCAGTTCTTC.

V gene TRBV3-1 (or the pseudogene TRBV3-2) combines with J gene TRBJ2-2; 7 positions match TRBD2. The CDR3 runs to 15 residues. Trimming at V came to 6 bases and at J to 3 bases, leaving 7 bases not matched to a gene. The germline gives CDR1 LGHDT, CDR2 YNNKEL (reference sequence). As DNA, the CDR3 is TGTGCCAGCAGTAAACGGGACTACGACACCGGGGAGCTGTTTTTT. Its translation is CASSKRDYDTGELFF.

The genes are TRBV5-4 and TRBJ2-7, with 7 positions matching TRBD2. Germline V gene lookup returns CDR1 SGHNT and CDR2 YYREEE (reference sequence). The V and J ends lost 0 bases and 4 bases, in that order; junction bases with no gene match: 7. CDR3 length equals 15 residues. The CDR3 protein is CASSLGGGLGYEQYF. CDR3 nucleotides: TGTGCCAGCAGCTTGGGGGGGGGATTAGGATACGAGCAGTACTTC.

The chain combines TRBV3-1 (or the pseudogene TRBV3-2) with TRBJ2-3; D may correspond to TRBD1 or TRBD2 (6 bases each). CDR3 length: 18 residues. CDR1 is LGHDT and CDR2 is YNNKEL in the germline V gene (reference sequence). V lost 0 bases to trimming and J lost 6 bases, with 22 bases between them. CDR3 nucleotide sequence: TGTGCCAGCAGCCAAGATGGGATAACGGGGGCCCGGCACGATACGCAGTATTTT. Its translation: CASSQDGITGARHDTQYF.

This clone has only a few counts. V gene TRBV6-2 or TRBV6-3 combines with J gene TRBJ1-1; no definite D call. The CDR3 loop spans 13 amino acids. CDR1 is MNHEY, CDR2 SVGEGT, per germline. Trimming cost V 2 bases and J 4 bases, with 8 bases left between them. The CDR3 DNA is TGTGCCAGCAGTTACGGCCTGGGCACTGAAGCTTTCTTT. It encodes CASSYGLGTEAFF.

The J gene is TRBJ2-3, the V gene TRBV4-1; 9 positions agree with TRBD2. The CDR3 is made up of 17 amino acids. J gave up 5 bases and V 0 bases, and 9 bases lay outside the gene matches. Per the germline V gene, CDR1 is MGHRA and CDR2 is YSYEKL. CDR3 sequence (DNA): TGCGCCAGCAGCCAAGATAGTCGGGCGGGGGGGCGAGATACGCAGTATTTT. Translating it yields CASSQDSRAGGRDTQYF.

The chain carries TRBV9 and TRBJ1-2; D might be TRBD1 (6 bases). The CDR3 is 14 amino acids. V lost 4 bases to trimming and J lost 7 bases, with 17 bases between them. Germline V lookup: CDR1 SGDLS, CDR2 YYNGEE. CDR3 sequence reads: CASSLDIQGSGYTF. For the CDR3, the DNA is TGTGCCAGCAGCCTCGACATACAGGGAAGTGGCTACACCTTC.

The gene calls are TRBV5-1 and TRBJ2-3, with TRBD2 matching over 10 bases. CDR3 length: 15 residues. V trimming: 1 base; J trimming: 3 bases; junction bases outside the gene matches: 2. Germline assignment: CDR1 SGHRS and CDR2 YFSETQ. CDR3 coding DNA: TGCGCCAGCAGCTTGACTAGCGGGGCGACAGATACGCAGTATTTT. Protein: CASSLTSGATDTQYF.

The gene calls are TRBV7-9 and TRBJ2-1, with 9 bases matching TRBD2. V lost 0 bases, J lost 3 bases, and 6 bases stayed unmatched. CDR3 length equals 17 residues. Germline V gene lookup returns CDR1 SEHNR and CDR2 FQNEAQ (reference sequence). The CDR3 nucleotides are TGTGCCAGCAGCTTAGCTATTAGCGGGGGACTCTACAATGAGCAGTTCTTC. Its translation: CASSLAISGGLYNEQFF.

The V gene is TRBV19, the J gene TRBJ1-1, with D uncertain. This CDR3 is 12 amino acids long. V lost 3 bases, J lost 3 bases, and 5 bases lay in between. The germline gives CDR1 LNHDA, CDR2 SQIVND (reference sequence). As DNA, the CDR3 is TGTGCCAGTAGTATCGTGGACACTGAAGCTTTCTTT. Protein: CASSIVDTEAFF.

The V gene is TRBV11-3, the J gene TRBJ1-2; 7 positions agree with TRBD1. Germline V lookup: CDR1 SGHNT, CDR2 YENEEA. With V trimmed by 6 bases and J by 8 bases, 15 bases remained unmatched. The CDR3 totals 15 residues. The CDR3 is CASSLPPTGEGGYTF. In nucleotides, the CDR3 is TGTGCCAGCAGTTTACCCCCCACAGGGGAAGGAGGCTACACCTTC.

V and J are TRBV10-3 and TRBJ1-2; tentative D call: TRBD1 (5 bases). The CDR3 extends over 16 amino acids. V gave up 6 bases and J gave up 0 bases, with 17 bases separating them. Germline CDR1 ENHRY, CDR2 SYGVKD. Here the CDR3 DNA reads TGTGCCATCAGCTCAACCGGGACGGTCTCTAACTATGGCTACACCTTC. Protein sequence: CAISSTGTVSNYGYTF.

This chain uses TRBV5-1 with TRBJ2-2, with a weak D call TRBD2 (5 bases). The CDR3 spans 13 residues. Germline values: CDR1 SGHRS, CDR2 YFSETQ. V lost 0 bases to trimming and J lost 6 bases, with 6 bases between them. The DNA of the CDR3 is TGCGCCAGCAGCTTGGAACTAGCCGGGGAGCTGTTTTTT. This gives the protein CASSLELAGELFF.

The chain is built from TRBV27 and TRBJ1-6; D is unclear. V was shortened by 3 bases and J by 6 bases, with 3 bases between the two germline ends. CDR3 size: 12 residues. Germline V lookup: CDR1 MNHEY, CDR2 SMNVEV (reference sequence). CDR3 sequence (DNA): TGTGCCAGCAGTTTCCCTAATTCACCCCTCCACTTT. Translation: CASSFPNSPLHF.

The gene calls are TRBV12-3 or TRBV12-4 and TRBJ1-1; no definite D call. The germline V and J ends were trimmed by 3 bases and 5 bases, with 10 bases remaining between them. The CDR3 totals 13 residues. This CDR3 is CASSLSELTEAFF. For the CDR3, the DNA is TGTGCCAGCAGTTTGAGTGAGCTTACTGAAGCTTTCTTT.

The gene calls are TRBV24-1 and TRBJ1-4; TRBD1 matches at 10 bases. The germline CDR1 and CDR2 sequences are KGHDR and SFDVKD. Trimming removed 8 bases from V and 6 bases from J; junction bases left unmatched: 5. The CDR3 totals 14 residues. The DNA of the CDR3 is TGTGCCACCAACTCCGGGACAGGGGATGAAAAACTGTTTTTT. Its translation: CATNSGTGDEKLFF.

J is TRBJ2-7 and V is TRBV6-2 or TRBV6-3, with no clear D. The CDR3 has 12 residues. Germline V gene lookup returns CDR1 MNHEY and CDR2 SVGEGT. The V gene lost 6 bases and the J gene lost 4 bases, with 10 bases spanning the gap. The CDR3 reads CASSPRPYEQYF. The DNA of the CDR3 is TGTGCCAGCAGCCCCCGTCCTTACGAGCAGTACTTC.

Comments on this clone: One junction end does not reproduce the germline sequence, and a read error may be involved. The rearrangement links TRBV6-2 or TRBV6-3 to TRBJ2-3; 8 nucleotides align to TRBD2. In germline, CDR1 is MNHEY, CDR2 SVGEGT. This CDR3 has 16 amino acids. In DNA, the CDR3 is TGTGCCAGCACCCCGGGAGGGGGGGCAGCTACAGGTACGCAGTATTTT. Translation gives CASTPGGGAATGTQYF.

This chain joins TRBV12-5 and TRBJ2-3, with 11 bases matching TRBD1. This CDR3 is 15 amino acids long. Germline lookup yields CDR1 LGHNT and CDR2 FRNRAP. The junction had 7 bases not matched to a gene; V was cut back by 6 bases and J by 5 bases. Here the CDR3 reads CASGRDRGAGDTQYF. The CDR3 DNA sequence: TGTGCTAGTGGCCGGGACAGGGGGGCCGGAGATACGCAGTATTTT.